This TCR beta chain was documented in a study of blood T cell repertoires in COVID-19. Patients from Seattle were sampled longitudinally, starting during active infection. In the original workflow: Reference gene primer amplification gave estimated nucleated cell counts. TCRdb keeps only in-frame clones here, not all; method: immunoSEQ multiplex PCR. D and trimming come from the DNA, and the V and J calls and clone size come from that table. The sample lists around 150,000 clones, over 80% seen once, with roughly 8.7% in the top ten. Germline CDR1 is SGHDT and CDR2 is YYEEEE. The V end was cut by 4 bases, the J end by 4 bases, with 11 bases between. CDR3 length equals 14 residues.

The chain uses TRBV5-6 and TRBJ2-2; no definite D call. This sequence originates from a man aged 30 to 45 with COVID-19, enrolled during active disease. Sequences were obtained from peripheral blood. The CDR3 spells CASSKPHSTGELFF. Here the CDR3 DNA reads TGTGCCAGCAGCAAACCCCACAGCACCGGGGAGCTGTTTTTT.